A single sample is the source of the 27 T cell receptor beta chains below, sequenced in a study of cytomegalovirus exposure and HLA in healthy donors (dated by TCRdb to 2015 to 2018). To prepare the library, the immunoSEQ multiplex PCR assay was applied. A mixture of 60 forward primers for TCR Vbeta segments and 13 reverse primers for TCR Jbeta segments was used in the multiplex PCR. TCRdb took this table from immuneACCESS and kept in-frame rearrangements with V and J called. Such tables lack part of the clones; where checked against another copy, unresolved V genes explain under half of the gap, and the rest is unexplained. The sample table holds tens of thousands of clones, of which about 9.5% were seen once. The leading ten clones occupy about 24% of the sample. Sequenced: PBMCs. Receptors originate from a man in his fifties or sixties in good health and CMV-seropositive.

V gene TRBV28 combines with J gene TRBJ1-6; no clear D. The CDR3 contains 12 residues. Germline CDR1 reads MDHEN; CDR2 reads SYDVKM. V lost 6 bases, J lost 7 bases, and 7 bases lay in between. CDR3 nucleotide sequence: TGTGCCAGCAGGTCGTCGAATTCACCCCTCCACTTT. Protein product: CASRSSNSPLHF.

This rearrangement joins TRBV7-9 to TRBJ1-1; D unclear. CDR3 length: 12 residues. Trimming shortened V by 5 bases and J by 5 bases, and 9 bases separated the two germline ends. Germline V CDR1 and CDR2: SEHNR, FQNEAQ (reference sequence). The CDR3 nucleotides are TGTGCCAGCAGCGGTCTTGAGACTGAAGCTTTCTTT. Its protein product is CASSGLETEAFF. The full variable domain, rest sourced from reference TRBV7-9 and TRBJ1-1, is DTGVSQNPRHKITKRGQNVTFRCDPISEHNRLYWYRQTLGQGPEFLTYFQNEAQLEKSRLLSDRFSAERPKGSFSTLEIQRTEQGDSAMYLCASSGLETEAFFGQGTRLTVV.

CDR3 in amino acids: CASSTRTGPANYGYTF. The CDR3, as DNA: TGTGCCAGCAGCACGCGGACAGGGCCGGCTAACTATGGCTACACCTTC. The gene calls are TRBV9 and TRBJ1-2; 8 bases align to TRBD1. The V segment lost 4 bases and the J segment 0 bases; nucleotides outside the gene matches: 8. This CDR3 region has 16 residues. Germline V CDR1 and CDR2: SGDLS, YYNGEE.

The table lists this clone with a few counts. V usage is TRBV7-9 and J usage is TRBJ2-1; D remains ambiguous. CDR3 length equals 12 residues. Germline CDR1 reads SEHNR; CDR2 reads FQNEAQ (reference sequence). V dropped 1 base and J dropped 9 bases, with 7 bases sitting between them. CDR3 in amino acids: CASSLVPGEQFF. The CDR3 bases are TGTGCCAGCAGCTTAGTCCCGGGTGAGCAGTTCTTC. The variable domain in full, with the rest retrieved from reference TRBV7-9 and TRBJ2-1, is DTGVSQNPRHKITKRGQNVTFRCDPISEHNRLYWYRQTLGQGPEFLTYFQNEAQLEKSRLLSDRFSAERPKGSFSTLEIQRTEQGDSAMYLCASSLVPGEQFFGPGTRLTVL.

The J gene is TRBJ2-3, the V gene TRBV12-5; D is perhaps TRBD2 (5 bases). The CDR3 consists of 13 residues. V lost 3 bases, J lost 5 bases, and 9 bases lay in between. CDR1 is LGHNT and CDR2 is FRNRAP in the germline V gene. CDR3 coding DNA: TGTGCTAGTGGTTTCCGACGGGGAGATACGCAGTATTTT. Its translation is CASGFRRGDTQYF. The full variable domain, completed using reference TRBV12-5 and TRBJ2-3, is DARVTQTPRHKVTEMGQEVTMRCQPILGHNTVFWYRQTMMQGLELLAYFRNRAPLDDSGMPKDRFSAEMPDATLATLKIQPSEPRDSAVYFCASGFRRGDTQYFGPGTRLTVL.

The rearrangement joins TRBV7-8 to TRBJ1-4; D not certain. The CDR3 is 13 residues long. From germline, CDR1 is SGHVS and CDR2 FQNEAQ. The V gene lost 5 bases and the J gene lost 8 bases, with 12 bases spanning the gap. CDR3 bases: TGTGCCAGCAGCCGTGGAGTGGTCGAAAAACTGTTTTTT. Translation gives CASSRGVVEKLFF.

This clone was counted a few times. The chain links TRBV7-9 to TRBJ1-3; D is unclear. V lost 1 base and J 3 bases, leaving 7 bases between the germline ends. This CDR3 comprises 14 residues. CDR1 is SEHNR and CDR2 is FQNEAQ in the germline V gene (reference sequence). In nucleotides, the CDR3 is TGTGCCAGCAGCTTAGGGGGAGGTGGAAACACCATATATTTT. It translates to CASSLGGGGNTIYF.

The V and J genes are TRBV5-1 and TRBJ2-5; 12 nucleotides align to TRBD2. The CDR3 is made up of 16 amino acids. Germline CDR1 and CDR2: SGHRS and YFSETQ. Trimming took 0 bases from V and 5 from J; bases not matched to a gene: 5. The CDR3, as DNA: TGCGCCAGCAGCTTGGGTCCTAGCGGGGGGGGCGAGACCCAGTACTTC. Protein: CASSLGPSGGGETQYF.

This clone came up many times. V and J are TRBV4-1 and TRBJ1-6; TRBD1 is a possible D gene (6 bases). The CDR3 consists of 15 residues. Trimming pared 2 bases from V and 9 bases from J, leaving 14 bases between. The germline CDR1 and CDR2 sequences are MGHRA and YSYEKL. CDR3 sequence reads: CASSQTQGTGSPLHF. CDR3 coding DNA: TGCGCCAGCAGCCAAACACAGGGAACGGGTTCACCCCTCCACTTT.

This clone was observed a handful of times. The chain has TRBV7-9 and TRBJ1-1, with a tentative D call TRBD1 (5 bases). Germline V lookup: CDR1 SEHNR, CDR2 FQNEAQ (reference sequence). The CDR3 loop spans 15 amino acids. Trimming pared 5 bases from V and 1 base from J, leaving 14 bases between. The CDR3 DNA sequence: TGTGCCAGCAGCGCCCCCCAAGGACAGAACACTGAAGCTTTCTTT. Its translation is CASSAPQGQNTEAFF.

The CDR3 spells CASSLTGSYTEAFF. Here the CDR3 DNA reads TGTGCCAGCAGCCTAACAGGGAGCTACACTGAAGCTTTCTTT. J is TRBJ1-1 and V is TRBV28; D perhaps matches TRBD1 (6 bases). V lost 6 bases to trimming and J lost 3 bases, with 14 bases between them. The CDR3 extends over 14 amino acids. CDR1 is MDHEN, CDR2 SYDVKM, per germline.

J is TRBJ2-1 and V is TRBV5-3, with 9 positions matching TRBD1. TRBV5-3 is filed as an ORF, its function uncertain. V trimming: 4 bases; J trimming: 9 bases; junction bases outside the gene matches: 8. This CDR3 comprises 14 residues. CDR3 DNA: TGTGCCAGAAGCACCCCGGGACAGGGACCTGAGCAGTTCTTC. Amino acid sequence: CARSTPGQGPEQFF.

The sample holds a few counts of this clone. The J gene is TRBJ2-6, the V gene TRBV2; D possibly corresponds to TRBD2 (5 bases). Trimming removed 5 bases from V and 0 bases from J, with 20 bases in between. CDR1 and CDR2 (germline): SNHLY, FYNNEI. This CDR3 region has 19 residues. The chain's CDR3 is CASSPRGAATFSGANVLTF. CDR3 sequence (DNA): TGTGCCAGCAGTCCCCGGGGAGCGGCGACCTTCTCTGGGGCCAACGTCCTGACTTTC. Drawing the rest from reference TRBV2 and TRBJ2-6, the complete variable domain is EPEVTQTPSHQVTQMGQEVILRCVPISNHLYFYWYRQILGQKVEFLVSFYNNEISEKSEIFDDQFSVERPDGSNFTLKIRSTKLEDSAMYFCASSPRGAATFSGANVLTFGAGSRLTVL.

This sequence joins TRBV6-5 and TRBJ2-1; 12 bases agree with TRBD2. CDR1 and CDR2 (germline): MNHEY, SVGAGI. The CDR3 contains 16 residues. V was pared by 0 bases and J by 8 bases, with 5 bases of the junction left unmatched. The CDR3 spells CASSYSGLAGRDEQFF. In nucleotides, the CDR3 is TGTGCCAGCAGTTACTCCGGACTAGCGGGAAGAGATGAGCAGTTCTTC.

This clone was recorded a few times. The V call is TRBV28, the J call TRBJ1-6; D is unclear. V was shortened by 2 bases and J by 10 bases, with 9 bases between the two germline ends. CDR3 length: 13 amino acids. Germline CDR1 reads MDHEN; CDR2 reads SYDVKM. CDR3 sequence (DNA): TGTGCCAGCAGTTTAAGGAGTGGGTCACCCCTCCACTTT. Its translation is CASSLRSGSPLHF.

This clone showed up just a few times. The J gene is TRBJ2-3, the V gene TRBV4-2; 9 bases agree with TRBD2. Germline CDR1 reads LGHNA; CDR2 reads YNFKEQ. The ends lost 1 base at V and 1 base at J; junction bases unmatched: 3. CDR3 length equals 16 residues. The CDR3 DNA sequence: TGTGCCAGCAGCCAAGCGGCGGGAGGGCGCACAGATACGCAGTATTTT. Translating it yields CASSQAAGGRTDTQYF.

This clone was recorded a few times. The chain carries TRBV30 and TRBJ1-5; D uncertain. The germline CDR1 and CDR2 sequences are GTSNPN and SVGIG (reference sequence). Trimming pared 3 bases from V and 1 base from J, leaving 7 bases between. The CDR3 spans 13 residues. CDR3 protein: CAWRGGSNQPQHF. DNA for the CDR3: TGTGCCTGGAGGGGAGGGAGCAATCAGCCCCAGCATTTT. Complete variable domain (other parts from reference TRBV30 and TRBJ1-5): SQTIHQWPATLVQPVGSPLSLECTVEGTSNPNLYWYRQAAGRGLQLLFYSVGIGQISSEVPQNLSASRPQDRQFILSSKKLLLSDSGFYLCAWRGGSNQPQHFGDGTRLSIL.

The genes are TRBV5-1 and TRBJ2-1, with D maybe TRBD1 (6 bases). CDR3 length equals 15 residues. Germline loops: CDR1 SGHRS, CDR2 YFSETQ. V lost 2 bases to trimming and J lost 5 bases, with 14 bases between them. DNA for the CDR3: TGCGCCAGCAGCTTCAATCAGGGGTCCCACAATGAGCAGTTCTTC. This gives the protein CASSFNQGSHNEQFF.

This clone was seen more than once but under ten times. The gene calls are TRBV27 and TRBJ2-4; TRBD1 agrees at 8 bases. The CDR3 contains 13 residues. V shed 6 bases and J 7 bases; nucleotides not matched to a gene: 5. Germline loops: CDR1 MNHEY, CDR2 SMNVEV (reference sequence). The CDR3 bases are TGTGCCAGCAGCTGGACAGGGACGAACATTCAGTACTTC. Translated: CASSWTGTNIQYF.

The chain joins TRBV25-1 to TRBJ2-2; 7 nucleotides line up with TRBD1. Germline V gene data show CDR1 as MGHDK and CDR2 as SYGVNS. The CDR3 loop spans 16 amino acids. V gave up 6 bases and J gave up 6 bases; unmatched junction bases: 13. DNA for the CDR3: TGTGCCAGCAGAAACGTGGGTGGGACAGAAGCCGGGGAGCTGTTTTTT. Its protein product is CASRNVGGTEAGELFF.

V and J are TRBV6-5 and TRBJ2-1, with D perhaps matching TRBD1 (6 bases). The germline V gene encodes CDR1 MNHEY and CDR2 SVGAGI. The CDR3 sequence is 14 residues long. Trimming shortened V by 6 bases and J by 3 bases, and 12 bases separated the two germline ends. The CDR3 region is CASSRDKDYNEQFF. The CDR3 DNA follows: TGTGCCAGCAGCCGGGACAAGGACTACAATGAGCAGTTCTTC.

The table lists this clone with a few counts. This chain joins TRBV6-1 and TRBJ2-2; D may be TRBD2 (6 bases). The CDR3 contains 16 residues. Per germline, CDR1 MNHNS and CDR2 SASEGT. Trimming pared 3 bases from V and 3 bases from J, leaving 14 bases between. The CDR3 DNA is TGTGCCAGCAGTGAGTCTTTCAGCGGGCACACCGGGGAGCTGTTTTTT. Amino acids: CASSESFSGHTGELFF.

This clone has only a few counts. The CDR3 DNA is TGTGCCAGCTCAGACAATACTAGCGGGGGGAAAAATGAGCAGTTCTTC. Amino acids: CASSDNTSGGKNEQFF. The chain links TRBV18 to TRBJ2-1; 12 positions match TRBD2. V gave up 5 bases and J gave up 7 bases; unmatched junction bases: 9. Germline V CDR1 and CDR2: KGHSH, LQKENI. The CDR3 totals 16 residues.

The chain has TRBV19 and TRBJ1-5; TRBD1 aligns across 9 bases. This CDR3 contains 16 residues. CDR1 LNHDA and CDR2 SQIVND come from the germline V gene (reference sequence). V shed 5 bases, J shed 4 bases, and the junction held 9 bases outside the gene matches. The CDR3 nucleotides read TGTGCCAGTAGTGGCCTCGACAGGGGGGGGAATCAGCCCCAGCATTTT. Translation: CASSGLDRGGNQPQHF. The full variable domain, in which reference TRBV19 and TRBJ1-5 provide the parts outside the CDR3, is DGGITQSPKYLFRKEGQNVTLSCEQNLNHDAMYWYRQDPGQGLRLIYYSQIVNDFQKGDIAEGYSVSREKKESFPLTVTSAQKNPTAFYLCASSGLDRGGNQPQHFGDGTRLSIL.

The chain recombines TRBV15 with TRBJ2-7, with D perhaps TRBD2 (7 bases). Deletions cut 0 bases from V and 3 bases from J, with 15 bases between. Germline V gives CDR1 LNHNV, CDR2 YYDKDF (reference sequence). This CDR3 has 16 amino acids. This chain's CDR3 is CATSRDLTRGGYEQYF. CDR3 coding DNA: TGTGCCACCAGCAGAGATTTGACTAGGGGGGGCTACGAGCAGTACTTC.

At least ten counts were recorded for this clone. This rearrangement joins TRBV4-2 to TRBJ2-7; 14 bases map to TRBD2. Germline V CDR1 and CDR2: LGHNA, YNFKEQ. CDR3 length: 19 amino acids. Unmatched junction bases numbered 13, after V lost 2 bases and J lost 4 bases. CDR3 in DNA: TGTGCCAGCAGCCAACCCCCTATCGGGACTAGCGGGAGTCGTTACGAGCAGTACTTC. Protein product: CASSQPPIGTSGSRYEQYF.

This clone was found a few times. This rearrangement joins TRBV29-1 to TRBJ2-5, with TRBD2 identical over 7 bases. CDR3 length: 13 amino acids. V dropped 4 bases and J dropped 5; count of bases not matched to a gene: 7. CDR1 SQVTM and CDR2 ANQGSEA come from the germline V gene. The CDR3 DNA is TGCAGCGTTGTGGGGGGGTGGGGGGAGACCCAGTACTTC. Translated, it gives CSVVGGWGETQYF.